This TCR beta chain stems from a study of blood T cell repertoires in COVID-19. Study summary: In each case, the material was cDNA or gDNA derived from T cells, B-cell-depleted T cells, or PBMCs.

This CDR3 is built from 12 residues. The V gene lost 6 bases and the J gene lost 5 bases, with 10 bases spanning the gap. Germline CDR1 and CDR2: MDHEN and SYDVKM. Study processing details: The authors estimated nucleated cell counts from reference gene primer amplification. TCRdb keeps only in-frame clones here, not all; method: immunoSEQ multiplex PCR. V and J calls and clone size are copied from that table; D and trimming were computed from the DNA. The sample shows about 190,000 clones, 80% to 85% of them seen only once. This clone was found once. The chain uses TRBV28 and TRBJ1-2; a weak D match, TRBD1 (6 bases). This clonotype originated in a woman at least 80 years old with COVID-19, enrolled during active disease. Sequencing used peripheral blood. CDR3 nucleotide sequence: TGTGCCAGCAGCCTCGGACAGTATGGCTACACCTTC. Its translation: CASSLGQYGYTF.